Shown below are 24 T cell receptor beta chains from a single sample sequenced in a study of ipilimumab plus nivolumab after autologous stem cell transplantation. Profiling relied on immunoSEQ multiplex PCR, and the TCRdb table lists in-frame clones only, not all of them. The sample lists 20,000 to 25,000 clones, 77% occurring once. Specimen: PBMCs, collected in a trial of ipilimumab plus nivolumab as post-transplant consolidation. These TCRs come from a male donor with diffuse large B-cell lymphoma.

The chain has TRBV7-3 and TRBJ1-2, with D uncertain. V was trimmed by 4 bases and J by 3 bases, leaving 15 bases between them. The germline CDR1 and CDR2 sequences are SGHTA and FQGTGA. The CDR3 covers 15 residues. This chain's CDR3 is CASSSRGTSYYGYTF. For the CDR3, the DNA is TGTGCCAGCAGCTCCCGAGGCACATCCTACTATGGCTACACCTTC.

This clone was detected a few times. The rearrangement uses TRBV28 and TRBJ1-6; 8 positions agree with TRBD1. This CDR3 is built from 14 residues. Germline V gene sequence: CDR1 MDHEN, CDR2 SYDVKM. The junction had 4 bases not matched to a gene; V was cut back by 4 bases and J by 8 bases. CDR3 region: CASSSGGEYSPLHF. CDR3 nucleotides: TGTGCCAGCAGTTCAGGGGGCGAGTATTCACCCCTCCACTTT.

This clone came up a few times. The V call is TRBV27, the J call TRBJ2-3; 10 bases match TRBD2. Trimming took 1 base from V and 6 from J; bases not matched to a gene: 10. This CDR3 is built from 17 residues. Germline V gene data show CDR1 as MNHEY and CDR2 as SMNVEV (reference sequence). The DNA of the CDR3 is TGTGCCAGCAGTTTATGGGGCAGAGCGGGGGGGCCCGATACGCAGTATTTT. Translating it yields CASSLWGRAGGPDTQYF.

The chain links TRBV5-1 to TRBJ2-1; 9 bases agree with TRBD2. J was trimmed by 4 bases and V by 3 bases; bases with no gene match: 11. The CDR3 spans 17 residues. Germline V gives CDR1 SGHRS, CDR2 YFSETQ. The DNA for the CDR3 is TGCGCCAGCAGCTCCCTCCTGGTAGCGGGGGTTTACAATGAGCAGTTCTTC. Encoded protein: CASSSLLVAGVYNEQFF.

This clone appeared once. The chain combines TRBV7-2 with TRBJ2-3; D ambiguous. V lost 5 bases and J 9 bases, leaving 12 bases between the germline ends. Germline V lookup: CDR1 SGHTA, CDR2 FQGNSA. This CDR3 has 12 amino acids. CDR3 DNA sequence: TGTGCCAGCAGCCTACAAACCTACACGCAGTATTTT. It translates to CASSLQTYTQYF.

This rearrangement joins TRBV5-1 to TRBJ1-3; D is undetermined. Germline-derived CDR1 and CDR2 are SGHRS and YFSETQ. V lost 4 bases, J lost 1 base, and 15 bases lay in between. The CDR3 extends over 16 amino acids. Written as DNA, the CDR3 is TGCGCCAGCAGCCCCGGTGGTTCCCGATCTGGAAACACCATATATTTT. It encodes CASSPGGSRSGNTIYF.

This clone was observed a handful of times. The genes are TRBV7-2 and TRBJ2-1; D remains unclear. The germline V gene encodes CDR1 SGHTA and CDR2 FQGNSA. V was shortened by 0 bases and J by 0 bases, with 15 bases between the two germline ends. The CDR3 has 18 amino acids. This chain's CDR3 is CASSLAEVWTFSYNEQFF. The DNA of the CDR3 is TGTGCCAGCAGCTTAGCGGAAGTTTGGACCTTCTCCTACAATGAGCAGTTCTTC.

This sequence joins TRBV19 and TRBJ1-6; a possible D gene is TRBD1 (5 bases). The CDR3 spans 14 residues. Germline V gene sequence: CDR1 LNHDA, CDR2 SQIVND (reference sequence). Trimming pared 5 bases from V and 9 bases from J, leaving 14 bases between. The CDR3 bases are TGTGCCAGTAGTCTACCCGGGGGAGCTTCACCCCTCCACTTT. It translates to CASSLPGGASPLHF. Full variable domain (remainder filled in from reference TRBV19 and TRBJ1-6): DGGITQSPKYLFRKEGQNVTLSCEQNLNHDAMYWYRQDPGQGLRLIYYSQIVNDFQKGDIAEGYSVSREKKESFPLTVTSAQKNPTAFYLCASSLPGGASPLHFGNGTRLTVT.

The CDR3 DNA is TGTGCCAGCAGCTTAATGGAGGGGCGAGGCACAGATACGCAGTATTTT. This encodes CASSLMEGRGTDTQYF. This rearrangement joins TRBV7-9 to TRBJ2-3; a weak D match, TRBD2 (6 bases). The CDR3 length is 16 residues. The germline V gene has CDR1 SEHNR and CDR2 FQNEAQ (reference sequence). Trimming stripped 2 bases from V and 1 base from J, with 13 bases between.

This chain joins TRBV2 and TRBJ2-6, with 8 bases lining up with TRBD1. Germline loops: CDR1 SNHLY, CDR2 FYNNEI. V lost 6 bases to trimming and J lost 2 bases; unmatched junction nucleotides: 9. This CDR3 is built from 17 residues. This chain's CDR3 is CASSLLQGETGANVLTF. CDR3 bases: TGTGCCAGCAGCTTATTACAGGGGGAAACTGGGGCCAACGTCCTGACTTTC.

The genes are TRBV6-5 and TRBJ2-7; 12 nucleotides line up with TRBD2. From germline, CDR1 is MNHEY and CDR2 SVGAGI. Unmatched junction bases numbered 9, after V lost 11 bases and J lost 1 base. The CDR3 spans 15 residues. The CDR3 loop is CAASRTSGGSYEQYF. Here the CDR3 DNA reads TGTGCCGCCAGCCGTACTAGCGGGGGGTCCTACGAGCAGTACTTC.

V usage is TRBV4-3 and J usage is TRBJ1-4, with 7 nucleotides matching TRBD1. Trimming at V came to 3 bases and at J to 5 bases, leaving 0 bases not matched to a gene. The CDR3 has 13 residues. The germline CDR1 and CDR2 sequences are LGHNA and YSLEER. This CDR3 is CASSQTGNEKLFF. In DNA, the CDR3 is TGCGCCAGCAGCCAGACAGGGAATGAAAAACTGTTTTTT.

The rearrangement uses TRBV19 and TRBJ1-1; TRBD1 agrees at 7 bases. The germline gives CDR1 LNHDA, CDR2 SQIVND (reference sequence). This CDR3 has 14 residues. The V segment lost 4 bases and the J segment 4 bases; nucleotides outside the gene matches: 6. This CDR3 reads CASSRRAGGTEAFF. CDR3 nucleotide sequence: TGTGCCAGTAGTAGGAGGGCAGGGGGCACTGAAGCTTTCTTT.

The chain is built from TRBV19 and TRBJ1-1, with D possibly being TRBD1 (5 bases). CDR3 length: 13 amino acids. V was trimmed by 5 bases and J by 1 base, leaving 8 bases between them. Germline assignment: CDR1 LNHDA and CDR2 SQIVND (reference sequence). Written as DNA, the CDR3 is TGTGCCAGTAGTCGACAGCAGAACACTGAAGCTTTCTTT. Protein: CASSRQQNTEAFF.

V usage is TRBV2 and J usage is TRBJ2-5; TRBD2 might be the D (7 bases). Germline V gene lookup returns CDR1 SNHLY and CDR2 FYNNEI. CDR3 length equals 17 residues. The V gene lost 7 bases and the J gene lost 5 bases, with 26 bases spanning the gap. CDR3 bases: TGTGCCAGCACTGATCTCTGGGACACGCTGGGGGGGGAGACCCAGTACTTC. It translates to CASTDLWDTLGGETQYF.

The gene calls are TRBV7-3 and TRBJ2-1, with D possibly being TRBD1 (6 bases). This CDR3 contains 12 residues. Germline V gene sequence: CDR1 SGHTA, CDR2 FQGTGA. V gave up 4 bases and J gave up 11 bases, with 12 bases separating them. CDR3 sequence reads: CASSSSGEQQFF. The CDR3 DNA reads as TGTGCCAGCAGCTCTTCAGGGGAACAGCAGTTCTTC.

V usage is TRBV23-1 and J usage is TRBJ2-7, with TRBD2 matching over 12 bases. TRBV23-1 carries the ORF label, with uncertain function. The ends lost 2 bases at V and 0 bases at J; junction bases unmatched: 8. There are 18 residues in the CDR3. CDR3 in amino acids: CASSQAALAGGNSYEQYF. CDR3 coding DNA: TGCGCCAGCAGTCAAGCGGCGCTAGCGGGGGGGAACTCCTACGAGCAGTACTTC.

This CDR3 reads CASSPHPNQPQHF. The CDR3 DNA is TGTGCCAGCTCACCCCACCCCAATCAGCCCCAGCATTTT. The V gene is TRBV18, the J gene TRBJ1-5; D not certain. Germline assignment: CDR1 KGHSH and CDR2 LQKENI. Trimming took off 3 bases at V and 3 bases at J, with 6 bases between the two ends. The CDR3 sequence is 13 residues long.

The chain links TRBV5-1 to TRBJ1-3; D is ambiguous. Germline V lookup: CDR1 SGHRS, CDR2 YFSETQ. Trimming took off 1 base at V and 2 bases at J, with 7 bases between the two ends. This CDR3 comprises 14 residues. In DNA form, the CDR3 reads TGCGCCAGCAGCTTGACGGAGGCTGGAAACACCATATATTTT. This gives the protein CASSLTEAGNTIYF.

The V gene is TRBV7-7, the J gene TRBJ2-3; no reliable D call. CDR1 is SSHAT and CDR2 is FNYEAQ in the germline V gene (reference sequence). V shed 2 bases and J shed 13 bases, with 16 bases lying between them. The CDR3 is 13 residues long. The CDR3 DNA is TGTGCCAGCAGCTTATTGGCGGATTCCTCGAAGTATTTT. The encoded protein is CASSLLADSSKYF.

V is TRBV28 and J is TRBJ1-4, with D possibly TRBD1 on 6 matching bases. Trimming stripped 7 bases from V and 8 bases from J, with 17 bases between. Germline CDR1 and CDR2: MDHEN and SYDVKM. The CDR3 extends over 14 amino acids. CDR3 DNA sequence: TGTGCCAGCACCTCTAGGGGGGAAGGGGAAAAACTGTTTTTT. Its protein product is CASTSRGEGEKLFF.

Only a few counts were recorded for this clone. This sequence joins TRBV28 and TRBJ1-3, with 9 bases lining up with TRBD1. The CDR3 is 15 residues long. V was pared by 2 bases and J by 4 bases, with 3 bases of the junction left unmatched. CDR1 is MDHEN and CDR2 is SYDVKM in the germline V gene. The CDR3 DNA follows: TGTGCCAGCAGTTTAACAGGGGGCGCGGGAAACACCATATATTTT. Amino acid sequence: CASSLTGGAGNTIYF.

The rearrangement joins TRBV7-6 to TRBJ2-1; 14 bases are a match to TRBD2. This CDR3 comprises 15 residues. CDR1 and CDR2 from the germline V gene are SGHVS and FNYEAQ. J lost 13 bases, V lost 5 bases, and 10 bases had no gene match. The CDR3 DNA follows: TGTGCCAGCAGCCTCGAGAAGACTAGCGGGGGGGCCCAGTTCTTC. Its protein is CASSLEKTSGGAQFF.

This chain links TRBV28 with TRBJ1-5; weak D call: TRBD1 (6 bases). The CDR3 runs to 14 residues. Per the germline V gene, CDR1 is MDHEN and CDR2 is SYDVKM. Trimming cost V 2 bases and J 4 bases, with 9 bases left between them. CDR3 residues: CASSLPQGNQPQHF. The CDR3 nucleotides are TGTGCCAGCAGTTTACCCCAGGGGAATCAGCCCCAGCATTTT.